This TCR beta chain comes out of a study of shared clonotypes between healthy human individuals. Study-level findings and limits: Blood alone was sampled, and tissue repertoires likely differ.

This CDR3 has 12 residues. Germline V gene lookup returns CDR1 GTSNPN and CDR2 SVGIG (reference sequence). The germline V and J ends were trimmed by 0 bases and 8 bases, with 10 bases remaining between them. The sequenced material, unsorted PBMC DNA, was run on ten immunoSEQ deep assay plates. The repertoire was sequenced with immunoSEQ multiplex PCR; TCRdb's copy has only in-frame clones and lacks some. Of a few hundred thousand clones in the sample, around 80% are singletons; the top ten hold more than 10%. As for this clone: What it binds is unknown.

The sequenced sample consisted of PBMCs. This chain uses TRBV30 with TRBJ1-2; a possible D gene is TRBD1 (5 bases). This receptor was obtained from a woman aged 40 to 50 in good health. Some clones in this sample may be carry-over from other donors' samples. CDR3 DNA sequence: TGTGCCTGGAGTGTAGGGGTACACGGCTACACCTTC. Protein sequence: CAWSVGVHGYTF.